Listed here are 11 T cell receptor beta chains from one sample, sequenced in a study of blood T cell repertoires in COVID-19. Only in-frame clones appear in the TCRdb table, and some are missing; sequencing was by immunoSEQ multiplex PCR. This table holds 250,000 or so clones, 80% to 90% found once. The specimen sequenced was PBMCs or T cells enriched from blood (not recorded which). These receptor sequences come from a woman aged 25-40 years who had been exposed to COVID-19.

This rearrangement joins TRBV5-1 to TRBJ2-4; 7 nucleotides line up with TRBD1. Germline values: CDR1 SGHRS, CDR2 YFSETQ. The length of the CDR3 is 18 residues. J was trimmed by 0 bases and V by 4 bases; bases with no gene match: 13. CDR3 loop: CASSDKLRQGIAKNIQYF. CDR3 DNA: TGCGCCAGCAGCGACAAACTCCGACAGGGAATAGCCAAAAACATTCAGTACTTC.

The chain combines TRBV4-1 with TRBJ2-2; 9 nucleotides match TRBD1. CDR1 and CDR2 from the germline V gene are MGHRA and YSYEKL. The CDR3 loop spans 15 amino acids. The J segment lost 7 bases and the V segment lost 3 bases, leaving 6 bases of the junction unmatched. The CDR3, as DNA: TGCGCCAGCAGCCACCGGACAGGGGCAAACGGGGAGCTGTTTTTT. Translating it yields CASSHRTGANGELFF.

In its sample, this clone was seen once. The chain carries TRBV18 and TRBJ1-6; the D gene is possibly TRBD1 (5 bases). Trimming stripped 0 bases from V and 7 bases from J, with 16 bases between. The CDR3 runs to 17 residues. CDR1 is KGHSH, CDR2 LQKENI, per germline. CDR3 in DNA: TGTGCCAGCTCACCACCCGGAGGAGGGGCGAGGAATTCACCCCTCCACTTT. The encoded protein is CASSPPGGGARNSPLHF.

The table lists this clone with a count of one. The gene calls are TRBV2 and TRBJ2-1, with D possibly matching TRBD1 (5 bases). The germline V and J ends were trimmed by 3 bases and 4 bases, with 10 bases remaining between them. CDR3 size: 14 residues. CDR1 SNHLY and CDR2 FYNNEI come from the germline V gene. The CDR3 nucleotides read TGTGCCAGCAGTGATAAGACAGCTTACAATGAGCAGTTCTTC. It codes for CASSDKTAYNEQFF. Based on the CDR3 plus reference TRBV2 and TRBJ2-1, the full variable domain is EPEVTQTPSHQVTQMGQEVILRCVPISNHLYFYWYRQILGQKVEFLVSFYNNEISEKSEIFDDQFSVERPDGSNFTLKIRSTKLEDSAMYFCASSDKTAYNEQFFGPGTRLTVL.

The chain uses TRBV5-6 and TRBJ2-5; possibly TRBD2 for D (5 bases). Trimming removed 4 bases at V and 5 bases at J, with 18 bases between. Germline-derived CDR1 and CDR2 are SGHDT and YYEEEE. The CDR3 spans 15 residues. The CDR3 loop is CASSSILLSVETQYF. The DNA for the CDR3 is TGTGCCAGCAGCAGCATACTACTTAGCGTGGAGACCCAGTACTTC.

The chain recombines TRBV10-3 with TRBJ2-3; 11 bases are a match to TRBD2. The CDR3 extends over 14 amino acids. With V trimmed by 10 bases and J by 2 bases, 5 bases remained unmatched. Looked up from germline, CDR1 is ENHRY and CDR2 is SYGVKD. This chain's CDR3 is CASRLAGNTDTQYF. As DNA, the CDR3 is TGTGCCAGTAGACTAGCGGGAAACACAGATACGCAGTATTTT.

The sample holds a few counts of this clone. The rearrangement uses TRBV19 and TRBJ1-1; 8 bases line up with TRBD1. Germline CDR1 reads LNHDA; CDR2 reads SQIVND (reference sequence). Trimming removed 6 bases from V and 4 bases from J; junction bases left unmatched: 7. This CDR3 has 14 amino acids. As DNA, the CDR3 is TGTGCCAGTAGCCCAAAACAGGGGGTCACTGAAGCTTTCTTT. This gives the protein CASSPKQGVTEAFF.

The V call is TRBV10-1, the J call TRBJ2-7; perhaps TRBD2 as D (5 bases). V was cut by 3 bases and J by 6 bases, with 12 bases left in between. This CDR3 spans 13 amino acids. Germline V CDR1 and CDR2: WNHNN, SYGVQD (reference sequence). The CDR3 nucleotides read TGCGCCAGCAGTGATAGTCTGGGGAGCGAGCAGTACTTC. Translating gives CASSDSLGSEQYF.

The count of this clone is one. The chain employs TRBV10-3 and TRBJ1-1; 7 bases agree with TRBD1. Germline CDR1 ENHRY, CDR2 SYGVKD. V shed 3 bases, J shed 1 base, and the junction held 2 bases outside the gene matches. This CDR3 has 14 amino acids. DNA for the CDR3: TGTGCCATCAGTGAATCAGGGGGGAACACTGAAGCTTTCTTT. Protein: CAISESGGNTEAFF.

This chain connects TRBV14 to TRBJ2-1, with 9 bases that match TRBD2. This CDR3 has 23 amino acids. Germline V gives CDR1 SGHDN, CDR2 FVKESK. Trimming took 0 bases from V and 3 from J; bases not matched to a gene: 24. CDR3 protein: CASSQETPPGNPVWTSVYNEQFF. DNA of the CDR3: TGTGCCAGCAGCCAAGAAACCCCGCCAGGGAACCCCGTATGGACTAGCGTCTACAATGAGCAGTTCTTC.

The chain combines TRBV3-1 (or the pseudogene TRBV3-2) with TRBJ1-1, with a weak D call TRBD1 (6 bases). Trimming left V 3 bases short and J 3 bases short, with 8 bases between. Germline V gene data show CDR1 as LGHDT and CDR2 as YNNKEL (reference sequence). This CDR3 is built from 13 residues. As DNA, the CDR3 is TGTGCCAGCAGCCAGGACAGTGACACTGAAGCTTTCTTT. Amino acids: CASSQDSDTEAFF.